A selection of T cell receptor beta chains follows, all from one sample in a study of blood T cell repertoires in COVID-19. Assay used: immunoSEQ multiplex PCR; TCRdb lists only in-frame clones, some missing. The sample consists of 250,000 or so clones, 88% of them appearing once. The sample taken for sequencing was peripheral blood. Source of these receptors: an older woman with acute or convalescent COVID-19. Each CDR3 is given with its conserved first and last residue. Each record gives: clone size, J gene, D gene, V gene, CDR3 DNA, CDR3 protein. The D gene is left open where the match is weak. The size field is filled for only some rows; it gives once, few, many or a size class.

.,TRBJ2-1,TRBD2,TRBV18,TGTGCCAGCTCACCGCAACCGGGACTAGCGGGAGTTAATGAGCAGTTCTTC,CASSPQPGLAGVNEQFF
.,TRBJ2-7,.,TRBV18,TGTGCCAGCTCACCAAATACACAGGGAACCTACGAGCAGTACTTC,CASSPNTQGTYEQYF
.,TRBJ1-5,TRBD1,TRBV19,TGTGCCAGTAGTAGCTTGGGACAGAGGGACAATCAGCCCCAGCATTTT,CASSSLGQRDNQPQHF
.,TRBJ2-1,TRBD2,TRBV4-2,TGTGCCAGCAGCCCCAGCGGGAGAACCTACAATGAGCAGTTCTTC,CASSPSGRTYNEQFF
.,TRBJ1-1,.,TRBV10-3,TGTGCCACCCTGCGGGCGGACCTTACCATGAACACTGAAGCTTTCTTT,CATLRADLTMNTEAFF
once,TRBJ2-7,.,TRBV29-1,TGCAGCGTTGAAAGTAGCGCCTCCTACGAGCAGTACTTC,CSVESSASYEQYF
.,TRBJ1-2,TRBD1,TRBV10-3,TGTGCCATCAGACTAGGACAGGGGTACTATGGCTACACCTTC,CAIRLGQGYYGYTF
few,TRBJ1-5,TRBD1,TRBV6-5,TGTGCCAGCAGCAGGGACAGGGACCTATGGCCCCAGCATTTT,CASSRDRDLWPQHF
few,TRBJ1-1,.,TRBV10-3,TGTGCCATCAGTGGCCTTGGGGGGGGTATGAACACTGAAGCTTTCTTT,CAISGLGGGMNTEAFF
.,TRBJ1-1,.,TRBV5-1,TGCGCCAGCAGCTTAAATACAGGGAACACTGAAGCTTTCTTT,CASSLNTGNTEAFF
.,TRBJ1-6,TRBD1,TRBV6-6,TGTGCCAGCAGTGACGGCGACAGGGACGGTTCACCCCTCCACTTT,CASSDGDRDGSPLHF
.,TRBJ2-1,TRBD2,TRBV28,TGTGCCAGCACCAAGGGGCTAGCGGGAGGGCCTTGGTGGGCCTACAATGAGCAGTTCTTC,CASTKGLAGGPWWAYNEQFF
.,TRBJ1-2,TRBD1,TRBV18,TGTGCCAGCTCACCACTGGGACAGGTGAACTATGGCTACACCTTC,CASSPLGQVNYGYTF
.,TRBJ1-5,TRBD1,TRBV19,TGTGCCAGTAGTCGACAGGGAAATACGAATCAGCCCCAGCATTTT,CASSRQGNTNQPQHF
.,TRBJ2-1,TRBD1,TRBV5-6,TGTGCCAGCAGCTTGGTGGACAGGGGCTTTACGGCAGGGCAGTTCTTC,CASSLVDRGFTAGQFF
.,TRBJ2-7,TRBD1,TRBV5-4,TGTGCCAGCAGCTTGGGGAACAGGGGAACCTACGAGCAGTACTTC,CASSLGNRGTYEQYF